This passage covers 14 T cell receptor beta chains from one sample sequenced in a study of OX40 agonist ivuxolimab in advanced cancers. Produced via immunoSEQ multiplex PCR; TCRdb's table is partial and in-frame only. The data contain approximately 50,000 clones, roughly 82% of them singletons. Sequencing was performed on CD4+ or CD8+ T cells sorted from blood, taken in a trial of the OX40 agonist ivuxolimab. All receptors come from an adult with an advanced solid tumor such as melanoma, head and neck, liver or kidney cancer.

In its sample, this clone was seen a few times. V is TRBV6-5 and J is TRBJ1-1, with TRBD1 identical over 9 bases. The CDR3 spans 15 residues. The trim removed 6 bases at V and 8 bases at J, leaving 13 bases unmatched. The germline V gene encodes CDR1 MNHEY and CDR2 SVGAGI. The CDR3 DNA is TGTGCCAGCAGCCGCCTGGGGACAGGGACGCGGGAAGCTTTCTTT. Protein product: CASSRLGTGTREAFF.

The chain recombines TRBV5-5 with TRBJ2-5; TRBD2 is a possible D gene (5 bases). This CDR3 region has 13 residues. Trimming pared 4 bases from V and 2 bases from J, leaving 9 bases between. CDR1 is SGHKS, CDR2 YYEKEE, per germline (reference sequence). The CDR3: CASSPSGQETQYF. As DNA, the CDR3 is TGTGCCAGCAGCCCGAGCGGTCAAGAGACCCAGTACTTC.

This chain connects TRBV19 to TRBJ2-5; the match to TRBD2 covers 8 bases. Germline V gene lookup returns CDR1 LNHDA and CDR2 SQIVND (reference sequence). The CDR3 runs to 16 residues. The V and J ends lost 1 base and 5 bases, in that order; junction bases with no gene match: 9. The CDR3 DNA reads as TGTGCCAGTAGTATAGCGGTCCAGGGCGGGAGGGAGACCCAGTACTTC. Its translation: CASSIAVQGGRETQYF.

This clone was counted a few times. The rearrangement joins TRBV30 to TRBJ1-2; unclear D gene. Trimming removed 4 bases from V and 2 bases from J, with 5 bases in between. CDR3 length equals 11 residues. Germline V gene lookup returns CDR1 GTSNPN and CDR2 SVGIG (reference sequence). The CDR3 region is CAWNMNYGYTF. The CDR3 DNA sequence: TGTGCCTGGAACATGAACTATGGCTACACCTTC. Looking up the rest from reference TRBV30 and TRBJ1-2 gives the full variable domain: SQTIHQWPATLVQPVGSPLSLECTVEGTSNPNLYWYRQAAGRGLQLLFYSVGIGQISSEVPQNLSASRPQDRQFILSSKKLLLSDSGFYLCAWNMNYGYTFGSGTRLTVV.

The chain carries TRBV7-3 and TRBJ1-2; tentatively, D is TRBD1 (5 bases). The CDR3 is made up of 15 amino acids. Germline V gene data show CDR1 as SGHTA and CDR2 as FQGTGA. The germline V and J ends were trimmed by 1 base and 6 bases, with 15 bases remaining between them. The CDR3 protein is CASSLNPQGSHGYTF. The CDR3 region has the DNA TGTGCCAGCAGCTTAAATCCGCAGGGCTCCCATGGCTACACCTTC.

The chain uses TRBV7-2 and TRBJ1-2, with D possibly being TRBD1 (5 bases). CDR1 is SGHTA and CDR2 is FQGNSA in the germline V gene. Trimming took 7 bases from V and 8 from J, leaving 20 bases between them. The CDR3 spans 14 residues. CDR3 DNA: TGTGCCAGCACCATTGGACATGACCCCATAGGCTACACCTTC. It is translated as CASTIGHDPIGYTF.

The chain joins TRBV19 to TRBJ1-1, with D possibly matching TRBD1 (5 bases). V lost 3 bases, J lost 5 bases, and 13 bases lay in between. The germline CDR1 and CDR2 sequences are LNHDA and SQIVND (reference sequence). The CDR3 loop spans 14 amino acids. CDR3 in amino acids: CASSIQGLGTEAFF. DNA of the CDR3: TGTGCCAGTAGTATTCAGGGTCTGGGAACTGAAGCTTTCTTT. Combining the CDR3 with reference TRBV19 and TRBJ1-1 gives the whole variable domain DGGITQSPKYLFRKEGQNVTLSCEQNLNHDAMYWYRQDPGQGLRLIYYSQIVNDFQKGDIAEGYSVSREKKESFPLTVTSAQKNPTAFYLCASSIQGLGTEAFFGQGTRLTVV.

V is TRBV30 and J is TRBJ2-5; D gene unclear. V gave up 0 bases and J gave up 5 bases, with 10 bases separating them. Germline V lookup: CDR1 GTSNPN, CDR2 SVGIG (reference sequence). This CDR3 comprises 13 residues. The CDR3 nucleotides are TGTGCCTGGAGTGTGAGTTCTCGGGAGACCCAGTACTTC. Encoded protein: CAWSVSSRETQYF.

The chain couples TRBV7-2 to TRBJ1-3; D is possibly TRBD1 (6 bases). Trimming left V 2 bases short and J 4 bases short, with 12 bases between. Germline loops: CDR1 SGHTA, CDR2 FQGNSA. This CDR3 has 15 amino acids. CDR3 coding DNA: TGTGCCAGCAGCTTAAGTTGGGGGCAGGGAAACACCATATATTTT. It translates to CASSLSWGQGNTIYF. Full variable domain (remainder filled in from reference TRBV7-2 and TRBJ1-3): GAGVSQSPSNKVTEKGKDVELRCDPISGHTALYWYRQSLGQGLEFLIYFQGNSAPDKSGLPSDRFSAERTGGSVSTLTIQRTQQEDSAVYLCASSLSWGQGNTIYFGEGSWLTVV.

The chain has TRBV18 and TRBJ1-4; 7 bases are a match to TRBD1. The CDR3 spans 10 residues. The V gene end was trimmed by 10 bases and the J gene end by 7 bases; junction bases not matched to a gene: 0. Germline loops: CDR1 KGHSH, CDR2 LQKENI. CDR3 coding DNA: TGTGCCACAGGGGGTGAAAAACTGTTTTTT. It codes for CATGGEKLFF. Variable domain in full (rest from reference TRBV18 and TRBJ1-4): NAGVMQNPRHLVRRRGQEARLRCSPMKGHSHVYWYRQLPEEGLKFMVYLQKENIIDESGMPKERFSAEFPKEGPSILRIQQVVRGDSAAYFCATGGEKLFFGSGTQLSVL.

V and J are TRBV27 and TRBJ2-7; D is possibly TRBD1 or TRBD2 (5 bases each). CDR1 and CDR2 from the germline V gene are MNHEY and SMNVEV (reference sequence). Trimming took 3 bases from V and 8 from J, leaving 14 bases between them. The CDR3 is made up of 13 amino acids. The CDR3 DNA reads TGTGCCAGCAGTTTCTCGGGCGAGGGGCAGCAGTACTTC. The encoded protein is CASSFSGEGQQYF.

CDR3: CASSYGTGNFRDTQYF. The CDR3 DNA is TGCGCCAGCAGCTATGGGACAGGCAATTTTCGAGATACGCAGTATTTT. The chain carries TRBV5-1 and TRBJ2-3; 8 bases are a match to TRBD1. The CDR3 extends over 16 amino acids. Germline V gene sequence: CDR1 SGHRS, CDR2 YFSETQ. V was clipped by 3 bases and J by 5 bases; unmatched bases: 11.

The CDR3, as DNA: TGTGCCAGCAGCTTTGGGTTGAATCAAGAGACCCAGTACTTC. Its translation is CASSFGLNQETQYF. V usage is TRBV11-1 and J usage is TRBJ2-5; D is ambiguous. Germline CDR1 reads SGHAT; CDR2 reads FQDESV (reference sequence). This CDR3 contains 14 residues. Trimming pared 3 bases from V and 2 bases from J, leaving 10 bases between.

The genes are TRBV5-6 and TRBJ2-1; possible D gene TRBD2, 6 bases. The CDR3 has 15 residues. Between the trimmed V and J ends, which lost 2 bases and 6 bases, there was a span of 15 bases. Germline CDR1 reads SGHDT; CDR2 reads YYEEEE. The CDR3 DNA sequence: TGTGCCAGCAGCTTTCGTCAGGGAGGAGGCAATGAGCAGTTCTTC. Amino acid sequence: CASSFRQGGGNEQFF.